This TCR beta chain originates from a study of response to subunit inactivated influenza vaccine. Regarding this clonotype: What it binds is unknown.

TCRdb passed the RT-PCR reads through MiXCR, listing each CDR3 protein once. The sample records roughly 650,000 distinct CDR3 sequences, around 13% being singletons. The V gene lost 4 bases and the J gene lost 0 bases, with 13 bases spanning the gap. Germline assignment: CDR1 DFQATT and CDR2 SNEGSKA (reference sequence). The CDR3 is made up of 16 amino acids. Study-wide results and limits: Each seasonal flu vaccination may recruit only limited new T cells, authors suggested.

The chain is built from TRBV20-1 and TRBJ2-6; tentative D call: TRBD1 (5 bases). This TCR came from a man aged 45-60 years who received an inactivated influenza vaccine. The source material was PBMCs from blood, sampled around 15 days before vaccination. CDR3 sequence (DNA): TGCAGTGCTACTGGGGTACAGGTCTCTGGGGCCAACGTCCTGACTTTC. Protein product: CSATGVQVSGANVLTF.